These 30 T cell receptor beta chains were all obtained from the same sample, sequenced in a study of graft-versus-host responses after intestinal transplantation. Some clones are missing from TCRdb's copy, which holds only in-frame ones; the method was immunoSEQ multiplex PCR. Of over 75,000 clones listed, around 86% are singletons. No antigens are known for them. This specimen consisted of unstimulated CD8+ T cells sorted from spleen or lymph node cells, obtained before transplant. Receptors were obtained from a human donor who was the organ donor for an intestinal transplant.

This rearrangement joins TRBV5-5 to TRBJ2-1; D call uncertain. The CDR3 extends over 12 amino acids. Between the trimmed V and J ends, which lost 0 bases and 8 bases, there was a span of 6 bases. The germline V gene encodes CDR1 SGHKS and CDR2 YYEKEE (reference sequence). CDR3 in DNA: TGTGCCAGCAGCTTGGCCCTCGATGAGCAGTTCTTC. Protein sequence: CASSLALDEQFF.

This chain links TRBV27 with TRBJ2-7; D is tentatively TRBD1 or TRBD2 (5 bases each). V was pared by 5 bases and J by 7 bases, with 15 bases between. Germline V lookup: CDR1 MNHEY, CDR2 SMNVEV (reference sequence). The CDR3 runs to 13 residues. CDR3 sequence reads: CASSVGFWGEQYF. DNA for the CDR3: TGTGCCAGCAGTGTTGGGTTTTGGGGGGAGCAGTACTTC.

This chain uses TRBV2 with TRBJ1-1; D is possibly TRBD1 (5 bases). Germline V gene lookup returns CDR1 SNHLY and CDR2 FYNNEI. Trimming removed 9 bases from V and 4 bases from J, with 15 bases in between. This CDR3 contains 13 residues. The CDR3 loop reads CASRVTEGTEAFF. CDR3 DNA: TGTGCCAGTCGGGTGACAGAAGGCACTGAAGCTTTCTTT.

There are a few counts of this clone. The chain recombines TRBV6-4 with TRBJ2-3; no reliable D call. Germline V lookup: CDR1 MRHNA, CDR2 SNTAGT. The CDR3 consists of 13 residues. Trimming left V 2 bases short and J 0 bases short, with 3 bases between. The DNA for the CDR3 is TGTGCCAGCAGTGACCGAAGCACAGATACGCAGTATTTT. Encoded protein: CASSDRSTDTQYF.

As regards this clone: In the same sample, other DNA sequences code for this CDR3. This chain uses TRBV28 with TRBJ2-1; a possible D gene is TRBD1 (6 bases). V lost 3 bases and J lost 4, with 13 bases in between. CDR1 is MDHEN, CDR2 SYDVKM, per germline. The CDR3 runs 15 residues. The CDR3 here is CASSFGRGLYNEQFF. CDR3 sequence (DNA): TGTGCCAGCAGTTTTGGCAGGGGATTATACAATGAGCAGTTCTTC.

A note on this clone: The identical CDR3 is also encoded by other nucleotide sequences in the sample. This chain connects TRBV10-3 to TRBJ1-2; no reliable D call. Trimming cost V 0 bases and J 6 bases, with 5 bases left between them. The CDR3 is 12 residues long. Germline CDR1 is ENHRY and CDR2 is SYGVKD. The CDR3 DNA sequence: TGTGCCATCAGTGAGTCGGTAGATGGCTACACCTTC. Protein product: CAISESVDGYTF.

The chain's CDR3 is CASSGTGDYEQYF. In DNA, the CDR3 is TGTGCCAGCAGTGGGACAGGGGACTACGAGCAGTACTTC. J is TRBJ2-7 and V is TRBV28; 10 bases fit TRBD1. This CDR3 contains 13 residues. With V trimmed by 5 bases and J by 3 bases, 1 base remained unmatched. In germline, CDR1 is MDHEN, CDR2 SYDVKM.

The V and J genes are TRBV6-1 and TRBJ1-2; D perhaps matches TRBD1 (5 bases). Germline V gives CDR1 MNHNS, CDR2 SASEGT. The CDR3 extends over 16 amino acids. With 4 bases removed from V and 4 bases from J, the gap between germline ends came to 19 bases. The CDR3 sequence: CASSASAQGLLYGYTF. The CDR3 region has the DNA TGTGCCAGCAGTGCGTCAGCTCAGGGACTTCTCTATGGCTACACCTTC.

V is TRBV5-6 and J is TRBJ1-5, with 7 bases fitting TRBD1. The V gene's germline CDR1 is SGHDT and CDR2 YYEEEE. V gave up 1 base and J gave up 3 bases; unmatched junction bases: 4. The CDR3 consists of 15 residues. The CDR3 here is CASSLMGTANQPQHF. The CDR3 DNA sequence: TGTGCCAGCAGCTTGATGGGGACAGCCAATCAGCCCCAGCATTTT.

The chain combines TRBV27 with TRBJ1-4, with TRBD1 matching over 10 bases. Germline loops: CDR1 MNHEY, CDR2 SMNVEV (reference sequence). The CDR3 is 19 amino acids. The V and J ends lost 6 bases and 0 bases, in that order; junction bases with no gene match: 13. The CDR3 coding sequence is TGTGCCAGCAGCCCCGCGGGGACAGGGGCCTTTGCAACTAATGAAAAACTGTTTTTT. Its protein product is CASSPAGTGAFATNEKLFF.

V and J are TRBV28 and TRBJ2-5; 12 bases align to TRBD2. The CDR3 sequence is 19 residues long. The germline V gene has CDR1 MDHEN and CDR2 SYDVKM. V gave up 0 bases and J gave up 1 base; unmatched junction bases: 9. DNA of the CDR3: TGTGCCAGCAGTTTATGGACTAGCGGGGGCCCCACCCCCCAAGAGACCCAGTACTTC. Protein sequence: CASSLWTSGGPTPQETQYF. The full variable domain, in which reference TRBV28 and TRBJ2-5 provide the parts outside the CDR3, is DVKVTQSSRYLVKRTGEKVFLECVQDMDHENMFWYRQDPGLGLRLIYFSYDVKMKEKGDIPEGYSVSREKKERFSLILESASTNQTSMYLCASSLWTSGGPTPQETQYFGPGTRLLVL.

The chain joins TRBV6-6 to TRBJ1-1, with a weak D call TRBD1 (5 bases). CDR1 and CDR2 from the germline V gene are MNHNY and SVGAGI (reference sequence). The CDR3 is made up of 14 amino acids. The V gene lost 6 bases and the J gene lost 0 bases, with 11 bases spanning the gap. The CDR3 spells CASSPGRLNTEAFF. The CDR3 coding sequence is TGTGCCAGCAGCCCGGGGCGGTTGAACACTGAAGCTTTCTTT.

The chain is built from TRBV27 and TRBJ2-1; no definite D call. In germline, CDR1 is MNHEY, CDR2 SMNVEV (reference sequence). The V and J ends lost 6 bases and 9 bases respectively, with 9 bases between them. This CDR3 has 11 amino acids. This CDR3 is CASSPPPEQFF. DNA of the CDR3: TGTGCCAGCAGCCCCCCCCCTGAGCAGTTCTTC.

The chain employs TRBV4-1 and TRBJ2-7, with TRBD2 identical over 7 bases. This CDR3 is built from 15 residues. The J segment lost 2 bases and the V segment lost 2 bases, leaving 6 bases of the junction unmatched. Germline values: CDR1 MGHRA, CDR2 YSYEKL. The CDR3 bases are TGCGCCAGCAGCCAAAGGGAGGGGAGAACCTACGAGCAGTACTTC. This codes for CASSQREGRTYEQYF.

This clone has a handful of counts. The chain links TRBV7-6 to TRBJ2-7, with D possibly matching TRBD2 (6 bases). V was clipped by 5 bases and J by 9 bases, with 17 bases between them. CDR1 and CDR2 from the germline V gene are SGHVS and FNYEAQ. This CDR3 is 13 amino acids long. The CDR3 DNA sequence: TGTGCCAGCAGCCCGGGTTGGGGGGAAGCGCAGTACTTC. Its translation: CASSPGWGEAQYF.

The J gene is TRBJ2-7, the V gene TRBV5-1; no clear D. Trimming left V 0 bases short and J 4 bases short, with 11 bases between. CDR1 is SGHRS and CDR2 is YFSETQ in the germline V gene. CDR3 length equals 14 residues. CDR3 sequence: CASSLEGIVYEQYF. In nucleotides, the CDR3 is TGCGCCAGCAGCTTGGAAGGAATTGTGTACGAGCAGTACTTC. Variable domain in full (rest from reference TRBV5-1 and TRBJ2-7): KAGVTQTPRYLIKTRGQQVTLSCSPISGHRSVSWYQQTPGQGLQFLFEYFSETQRNKGNFPGRFSGRQFSNSRSEMNVSTLELGDSALYLCASSLEGIVYEQYFGPGTRLTVT.

The CDR3 loop reads CASSLVGGAYNEQFF. CDR3 in DNA: TGTGCCAGCAGCTTAGTCGGGGGCGCTTACAATGAGCAGTTCTTC. The rearrangement links TRBV7-9 to TRBJ2-1; D tentatively fits TRBD1 or TRBD2 (6 bases each). The CDR3 runs 15 residues. Germline V gene lookup returns CDR1 SEHNR and CDR2 FQNEAQ (reference sequence). Deletions cut 1 base from V and 4 bases from J, with 11 bases between.

The chain joins TRBV29-1 to TRBJ2-7; 10 bases fit TRBD1. This CDR3 contains 16 residues. V lost 1 base, J lost 5 bases, and 11 bases stayed unmatched. The germline V gene has CDR1 SQVTM and CDR2 ANQGSEA. The CDR3 sequence is CSVEGGTGEPSDEQYF. CDR3 nucleotides: TGCAGCGTTGAAGGCGGGACAGGGGAACCCTCGGACGAGCAGTACTTC.

This rearrangement joins TRBV7-3 to TRBJ1-5; D perhaps matches TRBD1 (5 bases). The CDR3 is 17 residues long. V was pared by 5 bases and J by 3 bases, with 20 bases between. CDR1 and CDR2 from the germline V gene are SGHTA and FQGTGA. CDR3 in DNA: TGTGCCAGCAGCGAGGGCCCGGGGGTCGGGAACAATCAGCCCCAGCATTTT. Translation gives CASSEGPGVGNNQPQHF.

This chain uses TRBV27 with TRBJ2-7; no clear D gene. This CDR3 has 14 amino acids. V lost 8 bases and J lost 0, with 14 bases in between. Germline CDR1 is MNHEY and CDR2 is SMNVEV (reference sequence). This chain's CDR3 is CASGERSLSYEQYF. As DNA, the CDR3 is TGTGCCAGCGGGGAAAGATCACTCTCCTACGAGCAGTACTTC.

This sequence joins TRBV6-1 and TRBJ1-1; D unclear. CDR1 MNHNS and CDR2 SASEGT come from the germline V gene. The CDR3 runs to 13 residues. Between the trimmed V and J ends, which lost 8 bases and 0 bases, there was a span of 10 bases. The CDR3 coding sequence is TGTGCCAGCCCCGGAACCGTGAACACTGAAGCTTTCTTT. It encodes CASPGTVNTEAFF.

The rearrangement joins TRBV7-9 to TRBJ2-5; D is undetermined. The CDR3 covers 11 residues. Trimming took off 5 bases at V and 3 bases at J, with 4 bases between the two ends. Germline CDR1 and CDR2: SEHNR and FQNEAQ (reference sequence). The CDR3, as DNA: TGTGCCAGCAGCCGAAAAGAGACCCAGTACTTC. Protein: CASSRKETQYF.

This chain connects TRBV21-1 to TRBJ1-1; the table's D call, TRBD1, was not checked against the DNA. TRBV21-1 constitutes a pseudogene. This CDR3 contains 16 residues. CDR3 coding DNA: TGTGCCAGCAGCAACACCCACGGGACAAGCGACACTGAAGCTTTCTTT. It translates to CASSNTHGTSDTEAFF.

This clone showed up just once. The J gene is TRBJ1-1, the V gene TRBV9; perhaps TRBD1 as D (6 bases). The CDR3 loop spans 15 amino acids. From germline, CDR1 is SGDLS and CDR2 YYNGEE. Between the trimmed V and J ends, which lost 0 bases and 7 bases, there was a span of 16 bases. The CDR3 nucleotides are TGTGCCAGCAGCGTAGAGGGGGGGGCGCGGGGTGAAGCTTTCTTT. Its protein product is CASSVEGGARGEAFF.

This chain's CDR3 is CASSPPSTGRYEQYF. The CDR3 coding sequence is TGTGCCAGCAGCCCTCCCTCGACAGGAAGGTACGAGCAGTACTTC. The chain has TRBV7-9 and TRBJ2-7; D might be TRBD1 (6 bases). V was pared by 5 bases and J by 4 bases, with 18 bases between. Germline-derived CDR1 and CDR2 are SEHNR and FQNEAQ (reference sequence). The CDR3 covers 15 residues. Using reference TRBV7-9 and TRBJ2-7 for the parts outside the CDR3, the full variable domain is DTGVSQNPRHKITKRGQNVTFRCDPISEHNRLYWYRQTLGQGPEFLTYFQNEAQLEKSRLLSDRFSAERPKGSFSTLEIQRTEQGDSAMYLCASSPPSTGRYEQYFGPGTRLTVT.

The genes are TRBV9 and TRBJ2-1; D could derive from TRBD1 or TRBD2 (6 bases each). The CDR3 loop spans 15 amino acids. The ends were cut back, 2 bases at V and 3 bases at J, with 12 bases in the middle. Germline values: CDR1 SGDLS, CDR2 YYNGEE. The DNA for the CDR3 is TGTGCCAGCAGCGTGGGGGGCTCCCTCTACAATGAGCAGTTCTTC. Encoded protein: CASSVGGSLYNEQFF.

The chain uses TRBV6-5 and TRBJ2-7, with D tentatively TRBD1 (5 bases). The V and J ends lost 5 bases and 6 bases respectively, with 11 bases between them. The CDR3 totals 12 residues. The germline V gene has CDR1 MNHEY and CDR2 SVGAGI. CDR3 sequence (DNA): TGTGCCAGCAGTGAAACAGGCTCCGAGCAGTACTTC. Encoded protein: CASSETGSEQYF.

The chain recombines TRBV9 with TRBJ1-3; D is uncertain. Germline V gene data show CDR1 as SGDLS and CDR2 as YYNGEE. There are 16 residues in the CDR3. Trimming left V 3 bases short and J 0 bases short, with 13 bases between. CDR3 in amino acids: CASSEARFNSGNTIYF. The CDR3 bases are TGTGCCAGCAGCGAGGCGAGATTTAACTCTGGAAACACCATATATTTT.

The chain joins TRBV30 to TRBJ2-1; D remains unclear. V was cut by 0 bases and J by 2 bases, with 8 bases left in between. CDR3 length: 14 amino acids. Germline V gene lookup returns CDR1 GTSNPN and CDR2 SVGIG (reference sequence). The CDR3 sequence: CAWSVRSTYNEQFF. As DNA, the CDR3 is TGTGCCTGGAGTGTAAGGTCCACCTACAATGAGCAGTTCTTC.

The V and J genes are TRBV10-2 and TRBJ2-7; TRBD1 agrees at 9 bases. The CDR3 is 15 residues long. Unmatched junction bases numbered 7, after V lost 0 bases and J lost 7 bases. Germline V gene data show CDR1 as WSHSY and CDR2 as SAAADI. This chain's CDR3 is CASSESTGGYREQYF. CDR3 bases: TGCGCCAGCAGTGAGTCGACAGGGGGGTACAGGGAGCAGTACTTC.